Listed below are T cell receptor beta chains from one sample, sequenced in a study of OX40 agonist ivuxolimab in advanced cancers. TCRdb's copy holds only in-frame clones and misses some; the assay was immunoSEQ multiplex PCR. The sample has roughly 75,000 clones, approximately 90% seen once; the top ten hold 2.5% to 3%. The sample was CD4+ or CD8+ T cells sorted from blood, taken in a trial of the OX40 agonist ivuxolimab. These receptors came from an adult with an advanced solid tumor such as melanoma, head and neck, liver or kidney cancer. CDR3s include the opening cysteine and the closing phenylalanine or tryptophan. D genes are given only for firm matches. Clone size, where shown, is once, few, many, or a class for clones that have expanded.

TGTGCCAGCAGCTCAGATCAGGGATCCACAGATACGCAGTATTTT,CASSSDQGSTDTQYF,NA,TRBV7-9,TRBJ2-3,NA,15
TGCGCCAGCAGCCAAGCCCAACAGGGGGTTTTCCAAGAGACCCAGTACTTC,CASSQAQQGVFQETQYF,TRBD1,TRBV4-3,TRBJ2-5,NA,17
TGTGCCAGCTCACCGGGGCAGGGGTTCACCGGGGAGCTGTTTTTT,CASSPGQGFTGELFF,NA,TRBV18,TRBJ2-2,NA,15
TGTGCCAGTAGTATTCGTCCAGGGATGAACACTGAAGCTTTCTTT,CASSIRPGMNTEAFF,NA,TRBV19,TRBJ1-1,once,15
TGTGCCAGTAGTGTCCGGACAGGGGGCAATCGTGGCTACACCTTC,CASSVRTGGNRGYTF,TRBD1,TRBV19,TRBJ1-2,few,15
TGTGCCAGTAGTGCCCAAACGAACACTGAAGCTTTCTTT,CASSAQTNTEAFF,NA,TRBV19,TRBJ1-1,NA,13
TGTGCTAGTGGTGCCTCAGGAGCAGAGACCCAGTACTTC,CASGASGAETQYF,NA,TRBV12-5,TRBJ2-5,NA,13
TGTGCCAGCAGCCGCGGGGGTTTAGGGGAGACCCAGTACTTC,CASSRGGLGETQYF,TRBD2,TRBV14,TRBJ2-5,NA,14
TGTGCCAGCGGCTCCCGGACAGGGGAACAATCACCCCTCCACTTT,CASGSRTGEQSPLHF,TRBD1,TRBV11-2,TRBJ1-6,NA,15
TGTGCCAGCAGTTTACACGGGGCCTCTGGGGCCAACGTCCTGACTTTC,CASSLHGASGANVLTF,NA,TRBV28,TRBJ2-6,NA,16
TGTGCCAGCAGCCGGACTAGCGGGGGAGTTAGCACAGATACGCAGTATTTT,CASSRTSGGVSTDTQYF,TRBD2,TRBV5-4,TRBJ2-3,NA,17
TGTGCCAGTAGTTTCCCGGGAGACACGCAGTATTTT,CASSFPGDTQYF,NA,TRBV19,TRBJ2-3,few,12
TGTGCCAGCAGTTTATCACCGGTAGGGGCTGACACCGGGGAGCTGTTTTTT,CASSLSPVGADTGELFF,NA,TRBV28,TRBJ2-2,NA,17
TGCGCCAGCTTTGCCCCACAGGGGGCGGCGGGCGTAGAGACCCAGTACTTC,CASFAPQGAAGVETQYF,TRBD1,TRBV4-1,TRBJ2-5,NA,17
TGTGCCAGCAGCGCAGGGTTAGGGACCCAGTACTTC,CASSAGLGTQYF,NA,TRBV13,TRBJ2-5,NA,12
TGTGCCAGCAGCCCCCGTTACGGGACAGGGGAGGGCTACACCTTC,CASSPRYGTGEGYTF,TRBD1,TRBV9,TRBJ1-2,NA,15
TGTGCCAGCAGCTTAGACAGGGAGAGCTATGGCTACACCTTC,CASSLDRESYGYTF,NA,TRBV7-2,TRBJ1-2,NA,14
TGTGCCAGCAGCTTACTGGGGTATGGGGGCGCAGAATACAATGAGCAGTTCTTC,CASSLLGYGGAEYNEQFF,NA,TRBV7-2,TRBJ2-1,NA,18
TGTGCCAGCAGTGAATCGCCGTGGACCAATTCACCCCTCCACTTT,CASSESPWTNSPLHF,NA,TRBV6-1,TRBJ1-6,NA,15
TGTGCCTGGAGTGGAACGTCCCGGGACAGGGTTTGGGGGGAGCTGTTTTTT,CAWSGTSRDRVWGELFF,TRBD1,TRBV30,TRBJ2-2,NA,17
TGTGCCAGCAGCAAGACTAGCGGGGGTTACAATGAGCAGTTCTTC,CASSKTSGGYNEQFF,TRBD2,TRBV6-1,TRBJ2-1,NA,15
TGTGCCAGTAGTACCCGCGGGGGGACTGGCGAGCAGTACTTC,CASSTRGGTGEQYF,TRBD2,TRBV19,TRBJ2-7,NA,14
TGTGCCAGCCGTCTTGACGTCAGACAAAGTCGGGCCAACGTCCTGACTTTC,CASRLDVRQSRANVLTF,NA,TRBV5-4,TRBJ2-6,NA,17
TGTGCCAGCTCACCAAGCGGGGGGCTATACGAGCAGTACTTC,CASSPSGGLYEQYF,TRBD2,TRBV18,TRBJ2-7,NA,14
TGTGCCAGCAGAGACATTCTTGAAGCTTTCTTT,CASRDILEAFF,NA,TRBV6-6,TRBJ1-1,NA,11
TGTGCCAGCAGGAGCCTCGTGCCTGTCAATCAGCCCCAGCATTTT,CASRSLVPVNQPQHF,NA,TRBV28,TRBJ1-5,NA,15
TGTGCCAGCAGCTTTCCGAACCTTGTGGGGAACACTGAAGCTTTCTTT,CASSFPNLVGNTEAFF,NA,TRBV11-2,TRBJ1-1,NA,16
TGTGCCAGCTCGCAAGGACAGGGGAACACTGAAGCTTTCTTT,CASSQGQGNTEAFF,TRBD1,TRBV18,TRBJ1-1,NA,14
TGTGCCTGGTCACAGGGTCTGGAAAGTCAGCCCCAGCATTTT,CAWSQGLESQPQHF,NA,TRBV30,TRBJ1-5,NA,14
TGTGCCAGCAGCTTAGCCTGGGATTCATTTACCCCAGATTCACCCCTCCACTTT,CASSLAWDSFTPDSPLHF,NA,TRBV7-9,TRBJ1-6,NA,18
TGTGCCTGGAGGGGACAGGGGGCAGGGTATGGCTACACCTTC,CAWRGQGAGYGYTF,TRBD1,TRBV30,TRBJ1-2,NA,14
TGTGCCAGTAGTATGGAACCCAGGGAGGGGAACACTGAAGCTTTCTTT,CASSMEPREGNTEAFF,NA,TRBV19,TRBJ1-1,NA,16
TGCAGCGTCTCATTGGGGGACAAGCAGTACTTC,CSVSLGDKQYF,NA,TRBV29-1,TRBJ2-7,NA,11
TGTGCCAGCAGTATACCGGGACGCTACAATGAGCAGTTCTTC,CASSIPGRYNEQFF,NA,TRBV27,TRBJ2-1,NA,14
TGTGCCAGCAGCGTAGATCCCCAGACAGGCTATGGCTACACCTTC,CASSVDPQTGYGYTF,NA,TRBV9,TRBJ1-2,NA,15
TGCGCCAGCAGCGTCGACGGTCCCTATGGCTACACCTTC,CASSVDGPYGYTF,NA,TRBV5-1,TRBJ1-2,NA,13
TGTGCCACCAGCAGAGGACAGGGAATATCGACGTTCGGCGGCTACACCTTC,CATSRGQGISTFGGYTF,TRBD1,TRBV15,TRBJ1-2,NA,17
TGTGCCAGCAGCAACCGACAGGGCCTCATGAACACTGAAGCTTTCTTT,CASSNRQGLMNTEAFF,NA,TRBV21-1,TRBJ1-1,NA,16